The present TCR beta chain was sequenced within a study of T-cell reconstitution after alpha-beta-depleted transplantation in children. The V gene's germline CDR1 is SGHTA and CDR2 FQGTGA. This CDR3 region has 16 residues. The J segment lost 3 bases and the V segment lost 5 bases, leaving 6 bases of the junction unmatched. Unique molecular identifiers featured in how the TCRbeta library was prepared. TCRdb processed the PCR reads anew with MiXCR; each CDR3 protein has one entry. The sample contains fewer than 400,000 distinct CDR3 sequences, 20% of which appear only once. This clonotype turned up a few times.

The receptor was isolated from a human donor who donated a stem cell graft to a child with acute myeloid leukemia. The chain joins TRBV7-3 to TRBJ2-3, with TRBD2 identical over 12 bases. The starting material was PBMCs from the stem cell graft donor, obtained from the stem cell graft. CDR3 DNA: TGTGCCAGCAGCGTGACTAGCGGGAGTGTGACAGATACGCAGTATTTT. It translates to CASSVTSGSVTDTQYF.